This paragraph covers one TCR beta chain sequence. Per the authors' pipeline: Scientists estimated how many nucleated cells there were by amplifying reference gene primers. Clones were sequenced by immunoSEQ multiplex PCR, and TCRdb holds only the in-frame ones, with some missing. V and J calls and clone size are given by that table; D and trimming were obtained from the DNA. The sample carries about 210,000 clones, about 91% recorded once. This specimen belongs to a study of blood T cell repertoires in COVID-19. Background on the study: Some COVID-19 samples were acute and others convalescent; all came from the United States, Italy and Spain. In each case, the material was cDNA or gDNA derived from T cells, B-cell-depleted T cells, or PBMCs.

CDR1 MGHRA and CDR2 YSYEKL come from the germline V gene. There are 15 residues in the CDR3. Between the trimmed V and J ends, which lost 0 bases and 6 bases, there was a span of 14 bases. The gene calls are TRBV4-1 and TRBJ2-5, with a possible D match to TRBD1 (5 bases). Sequenced input: peripheral blood. The TCR comes from a man aged 30-40 years with acute or convalescent COVID-19. CDR3 coding DNA: TGCGCCAGCAGCCAAGATCTCGCAGGGATCAAGACCCAGTACTTC. Encoded protein: CASSQDLAGIKTQYF.